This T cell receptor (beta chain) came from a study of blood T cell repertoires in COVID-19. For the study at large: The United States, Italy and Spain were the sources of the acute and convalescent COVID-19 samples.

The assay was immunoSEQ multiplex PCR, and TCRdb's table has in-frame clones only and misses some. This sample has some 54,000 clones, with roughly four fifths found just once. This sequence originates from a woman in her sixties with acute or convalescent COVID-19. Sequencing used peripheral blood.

This chain's CDR3 is CASSKGQGSGTEAFF. CDR3 nucleotide sequence: TGTGCCAGCAGCAAAGGACAGGGATCAGGGACTGAAGCTTTCTTT. V is TRBV6-5 and J is TRBJ1-1, with 8 positions matching TRBD1. In germline, CDR1 is MNHEY, CDR2 SVGAGI. CDR3 length: 15 amino acids. J was trimmed by 5 bases and V by 6 bases; bases with no gene match: 11.